This T cell receptor (beta chain) was recorded in a study of regulatory T cells in long-lasting Graves disease. Both iRepertoire HTBI primers and Arm-PCR of CDR3 regions were used to build the TCR beta libraries. TCRdb used MiXCR to reprocess the multiplex PCR reads, holding one entry per CDR3 protein. This sample has 500,000 or so distinct CDR3 sequences, with under 20% found just once. Germline V gene data show CDR1 as MDHEN and CDR2 as SYDVKM. The V end was cut by 3 bases, the J end by 8 bases, with 13 bases between. The CDR3 has 14 amino acids. This clonotype was detected many times. Indicated time point: newly diagnosed GD, antithyroid drugs for less than 3 months. Researchers made the TCR library from RNA that was extracted from PBMCs. An endocrinology department located in Xi'an, China, was where the patients came from. A further study also used this sample, focusing on T cells in Graves' hyperthyroidism and ophthalmopathy.

Sequenced here: peripheral blood mononuclear cells (PBMCs), sampled at new diagnosis, from a patient treated with antithyroid drugs. The chain combines TRBV28 with TRBJ2-2; D ambiguous. This clonotype originated in a middle-aged man with Graves disease. This chain's CDR3 is CASSFTRLGGELFF. The CDR3 DNA sequence: TGTGCCAGCAGTTTTACCCGCCTCGGAGGGGAGCTGTTTTTT.